This TCR beta chain is drawn from a study of cytomegalovirus exposure and HLA in healthy donors. Germline V gene lookup returns CDR1 SGHDN and CDR2 FVKESK. The CDR3 spans 15 residues. V was pared by 1 base and J by 0 bases, with 0 bases of the junction left unmatched. The primer mix had 60 Vbeta and 13 Jbeta primers. TCRdb keeps only in-frame clones here, not all; method: immunoSEQ multiplex PCR. The sample lists around 200,000 clones, 83% occurring once. Note on this clone: Its matching antigen is unknown.

Study-level points and caveats: Follow-up analysis later connected one missense variant in DCLRE1C with trimming of TCR beta V- and J-genes. The authors enumerated over 150 TCR beta chains as linked to cytomegalovirus. Later analysis suggested links between common viral pathogens and several top significant clusters.

The sequencing input was PBMCs. The receptor was derived from a girl between 10 and 17 years old in good health and CMV-seronegative. The chain is built from TRBV14 and TRBJ1-3; 7 nucleotides line up with TRBD1. The CDR3 protein is CASSQGDSSGNTIYF. CDR3 in DNA: TGTGCCAGCAGCCAAGGGGACAGCTCTGGAAACACCATATATTTT.